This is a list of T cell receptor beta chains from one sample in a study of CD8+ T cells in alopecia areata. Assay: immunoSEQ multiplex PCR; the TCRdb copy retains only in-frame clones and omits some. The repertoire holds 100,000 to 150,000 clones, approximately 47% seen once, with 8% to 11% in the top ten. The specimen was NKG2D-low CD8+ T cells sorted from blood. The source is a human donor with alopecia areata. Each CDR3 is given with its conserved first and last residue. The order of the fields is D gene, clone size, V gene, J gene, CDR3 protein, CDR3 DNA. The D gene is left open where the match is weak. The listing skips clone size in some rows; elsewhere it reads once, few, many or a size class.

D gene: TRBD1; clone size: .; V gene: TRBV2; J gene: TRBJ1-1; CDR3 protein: CASTLRTGSEAFF; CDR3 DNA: TGTGCCAGCACCCTTCGGACAGGGTCTGAAGCTTTCTTT
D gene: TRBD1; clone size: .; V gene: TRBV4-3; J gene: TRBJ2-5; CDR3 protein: CASSQGEGQDGETQYF; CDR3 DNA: TGCGCCAGCAGCCAAGGAGAAGGACAGGATGGTGAGACCCAGTACTTC
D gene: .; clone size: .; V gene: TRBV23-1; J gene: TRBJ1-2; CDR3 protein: CASSPNRAGHFF; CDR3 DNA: TGCGCCAGCAGTCCAAACAGGGCGGGCCATTTCTTC
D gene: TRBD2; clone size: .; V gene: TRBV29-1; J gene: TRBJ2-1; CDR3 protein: CSVGVYLAGEDEQFF; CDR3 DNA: TGCAGCGTTGGTGTTTATCTAGCGGGAGAGGATGAGCAGTTCTTC
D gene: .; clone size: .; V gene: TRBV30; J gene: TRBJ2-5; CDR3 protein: CAWRGIRPRQYF; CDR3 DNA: TGTGCCTGGAGGGGAATAAGACCCAGGCAGTACTTC
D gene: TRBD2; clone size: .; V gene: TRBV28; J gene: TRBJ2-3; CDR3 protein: CASSITSGITDTQYF; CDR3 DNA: TGTGCCAGCAGCATTACTAGCGGGATTACAGATACGCAGTATTTT
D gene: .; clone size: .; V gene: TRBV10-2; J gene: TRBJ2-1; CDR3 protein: CASSDPTRYNEQFF; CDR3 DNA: TGCGCCAGCAGTGACCCGACTCGGTACAATGAGCAGTTCTTC
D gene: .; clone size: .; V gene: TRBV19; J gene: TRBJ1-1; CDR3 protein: CASSMELTNTEAFF; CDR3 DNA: TGTGCCAGTAGTATGGAACTAACGAACACTGAAGCTTTCTTT
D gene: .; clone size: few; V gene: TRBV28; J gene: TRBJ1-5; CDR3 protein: CASSNGQGSQPQHF; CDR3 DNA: TGTGCCAGCAGCAACGGGCAGGGTAGTCAGCCCCAGCATTTT
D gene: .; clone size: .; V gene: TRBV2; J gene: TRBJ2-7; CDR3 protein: CASEQGDREQYF; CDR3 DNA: TGTGCCAGTGAGCAGGGAGATCGCGAGCAGTACTTC
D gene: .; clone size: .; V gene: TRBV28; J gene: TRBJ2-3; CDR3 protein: CASSLPRADTQYF; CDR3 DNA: TGTGCCAGCAGTTTACCTCGGGCAGATACGCAGTATTTT
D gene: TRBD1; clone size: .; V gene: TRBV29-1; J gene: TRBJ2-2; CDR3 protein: CSVLGDSVNTGELFF; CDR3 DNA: TGCAGCGTTCTCGGGGACAGCGTTAACACCGGGGAGCTGTTTTTT
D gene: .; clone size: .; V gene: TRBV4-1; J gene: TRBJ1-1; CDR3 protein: CASSQDIMVGEAFF; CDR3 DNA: TGCGCCAGCAGCCAAGATATAATGGTGGGGGAAGCTTTCTTT
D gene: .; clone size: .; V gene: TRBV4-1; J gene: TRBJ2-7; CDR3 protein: CASSQGIEQYF; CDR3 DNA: TGCGCCAGCAGCCAAGGGATCGAGCAGTACTTC
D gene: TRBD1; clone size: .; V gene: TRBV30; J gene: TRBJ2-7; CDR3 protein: CAWRGTGDEQYF; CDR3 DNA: TGTGCCTGGAGGGGGACAGGTGACGAGCAGTACTTC
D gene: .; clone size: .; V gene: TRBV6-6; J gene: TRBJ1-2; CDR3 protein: CASTAAYGYTF; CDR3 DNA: TGTGCCAGCACAGCAGCCTATGGCTACACCTTC
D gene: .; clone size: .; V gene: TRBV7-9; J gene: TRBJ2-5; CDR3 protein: CASGSGQGETQYF; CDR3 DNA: TGTGCCAGCGGTTCGGGGCAGGGAGAGACCCAGTACTTC
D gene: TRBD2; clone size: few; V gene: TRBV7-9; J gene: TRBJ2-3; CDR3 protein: CASTPGGSGAPEHF; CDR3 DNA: TGTGCCAGCACCCCGGGGGGTAGCGGGGCCCCCGAGCATTTT
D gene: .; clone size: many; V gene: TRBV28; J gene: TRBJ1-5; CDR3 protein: CASREGRASNQPQHF; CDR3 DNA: TGTGCCAGCAGGGAGGGGAGGGCTAGCAATCAGCCCCAGCATTTT
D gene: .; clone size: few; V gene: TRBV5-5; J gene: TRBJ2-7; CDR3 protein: CASSWSGEEQYF; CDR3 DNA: TGTGCCAGCAGCTGGTCCGGGGAAGAGCAGTACTTC
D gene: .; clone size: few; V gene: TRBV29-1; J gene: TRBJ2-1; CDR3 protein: CSAPGTASYNEQFF; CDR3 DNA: TGCAGCGCCCCCGGGACCGCTAGTTACAATGAGCAGTTCTTC
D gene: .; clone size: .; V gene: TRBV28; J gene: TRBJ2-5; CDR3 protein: CASSLPGIGETQYF; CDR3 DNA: TGTGCCAGCAGTTTGCCAGGGATTGGAGAGACCCAGTACTTC
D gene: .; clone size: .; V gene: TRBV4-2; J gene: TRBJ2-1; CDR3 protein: CASSQGDNEQFF; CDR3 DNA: TGTGCCAGCAGCCAAGGAGATAATGAGCAGTTCTTC